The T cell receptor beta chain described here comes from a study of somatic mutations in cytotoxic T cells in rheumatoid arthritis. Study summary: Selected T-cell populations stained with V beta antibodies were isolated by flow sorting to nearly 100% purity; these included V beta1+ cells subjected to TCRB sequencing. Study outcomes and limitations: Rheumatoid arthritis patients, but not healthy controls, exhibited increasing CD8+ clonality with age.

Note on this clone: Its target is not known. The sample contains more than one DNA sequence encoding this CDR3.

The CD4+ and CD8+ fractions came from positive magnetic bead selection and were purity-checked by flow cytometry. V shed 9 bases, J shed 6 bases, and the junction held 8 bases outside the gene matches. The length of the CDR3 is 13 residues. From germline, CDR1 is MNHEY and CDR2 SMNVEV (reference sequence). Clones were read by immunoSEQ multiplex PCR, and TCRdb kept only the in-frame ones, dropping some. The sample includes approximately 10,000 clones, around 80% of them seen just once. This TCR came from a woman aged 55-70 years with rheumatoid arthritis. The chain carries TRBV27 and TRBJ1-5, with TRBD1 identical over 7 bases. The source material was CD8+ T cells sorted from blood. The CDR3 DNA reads TGTGCCAGTTCCAGGGGGGCGGGTCAGCCCCAGCATTTT. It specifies CASSRGAGQPQHF.